These T cell receptor beta chains were read from a single sample in a study of cytomegalovirus exposure and HLA in healthy donors. Only in-frame clones appear in the TCRdb table, and some are missing; sequencing was by immunoSEQ multiplex PCR. The sample lists 150,000 to 200,000 clones, about three quarters occurring once. The sample comprised PBMCs. Receptor source: a woman in her 30s in good health and CMV-seronegative. CDR3s include the opening cysteine and the closing phenylalanine or tryptophan. D genes are given only for firm matches. Where a row states a size, it is once, few, many or the class of an expanded clone; other rows omit it.

clone size	J gene	V gene	CDR3 length	D gene	CDR3 protein	CDR3 DNA
-	TRBJ1-2	TRBV30	16	TRBD1	CAWSVRTGTVNYGYTF	TGTGCCTGGAGTGTACGGACCGGGACAGTAAACTATGGCTACACCTTC
-	TRBJ1-3	TRBV5-1	15	-	CASSLDSGGRNTIYF	TGCGCCAGCAGCTTGGACAGCGGTGGACGAAACACCATATATTTT
once	TRBJ2-3	TRBV6-1	14	TRBD2	CASILAGGPDTQYF	TGTGCCAGCATTTTAGCGGGGGGGCCAGATACGCAGTATTTT
-	TRBJ1-4	TRBV5-5	14	TRBD1	CASGRTGGSEKLFF	TGTGCCAGCGGGAGGACAGGGGGAAGTGAAAAACTGTTTTTT
-	TRBJ1-4	TRBV10-3	14	TRBD1	CAIQSGQKNEKLFF	TGTGCCATCCAATCGGGACAGAAAAATGAAAAACTGTTTTTT
-	TRBJ1-1	TRBV29-1	12	-	CSVQGTNTEAFF	TGCAGCGTTCAGGGGACGAACACTGAAGCTTTCTTT
-	TRBJ2-7	TRBV5-1	18	TRBD1	CASGEGTELTAKSYEQYF	TGCGCCAGCGGGGAAGGGACAGAACTGACAGCGAAATCCTACGAGCAGTACTTC
-	TRBJ2-6	TRBV5-4	18	TRBD1	CASSLSGQGAFAANVLTF	TGTGCCAGCAGCTTGAGTGGACAGGGGGCCTTTGCGGCCAACGTCCTGACTTTC
-	TRBJ1-3	TRBV30	13	-	CAYATNSGNTIYF	TGTGCCTACGCCACAAACTCTGGAAACACCATATATTTT
-	TRBJ2-1	TRBV19	17	-	CASTLSPGGSSYNEQFF	TGTGCCAGTACCCTCAGTCCGGGGGGCTCCTCCTACAATGAGCAGTTCTTC
-	TRBJ2-1	TRBV5-1	14	TRBD2	CASSVERGNNEQFF	TGCGCCAGCAGCGTGGAGCGGGGTAACAATGAGCAGTTCTTC
-	TRBJ2-7	TRBV6-5	13	-	CASRKLQGYEQYF	TGTGCCAGCAGGAAACTTCAGGGGTACGAGCAGTACTTC
once	TRBJ1-2	TRBV14	14	-	CASSPTLRVYGYTF	TGTGCCAGCAGCCCGACCCTCAGGGTTTATGGCTACACCTTC
-	TRBJ2-2	TRBV5-1	16	-	CASSPRPEMNTGELFF	TGCGCCAGCAGCCCACGTCCAGAAATGAACACCGGGGAGCTGTTTTTT
-	TRBJ2-3	TRBV9	15	TRBD1	CASSEHGTASDTQYF	TGTGCCAGCAGCGAGCATGGGACAGCATCAGATACGCAGTATTTT
-	TRBJ1-5	TRBV2	12	-	CASAIDGGPTHF	TGTGCCAGCGCCATCGACGGAGGACCGACGCATTTT
-	TRBJ1-1	TRBV12-5	11	-	CASAQRTEAFF	TGTGCTAGTGCTCAACGGACTGAAGCTTTCTTT